This section outlines one T cell receptor (beta chain) sequence together with its context. Its target is unknown. V dropped 5 bases and J dropped 3 bases, with 7 bases sitting between them. Germline V gene data show CDR1 as SGHTA and CDR2 as FQGTGA. This CDR3 contains 13 residues. This specimen belongs to a study of cytomegalovirus exposure and HLA in healthy donors. Study-wide findings and caveats: There were under 200 TCR beta chains listed as cytomegalovirus-associated.

The validation cohort, a group of 100 to 150 subjects, included the donors and was separate from the roughly 720-subject first cohort. Here immunoSEQ multiplex PCR was the method, and the copy in TCRdb shows in-frame clones only, minus some. The table shows hundreds of thousands of clones, with 70% to 90% occurring only once. This chain connects TRBV7-3 to TRBJ2-2; D is unclear. The sequenced sample consisted of PBMCs. The source of this sequence is a woman under 30 in good health and CMV-seronegative. CDR3 nucleotides: TGTGCCAGCAGCCCGGTTCACACCGGGGAGCTGTTTTTT. It codes for CASSPVHTGELFF.